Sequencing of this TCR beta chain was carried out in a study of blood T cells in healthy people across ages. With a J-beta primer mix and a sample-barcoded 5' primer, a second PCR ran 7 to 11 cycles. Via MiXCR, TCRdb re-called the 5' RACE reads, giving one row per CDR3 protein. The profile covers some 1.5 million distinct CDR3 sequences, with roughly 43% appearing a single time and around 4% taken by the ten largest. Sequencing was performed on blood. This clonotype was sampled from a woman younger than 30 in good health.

Written as DNA, the CDR3 is TGCAGTGCTTCGGACAGGAACACTGAAGCTTTCTTT. The encoded protein is CSASDRNTEAFF. J is TRBJ1-1 and V is TRBV20-1; tentative D call: TRBD1 (6 bases). The V gene's germline CDR1 is DFQATT and CDR2 SNEGSKA (reference sequence). The CDR3 runs 12 residues. The ends were cut back, 5 bases at V and 1 base at J, with 8 bases in the middle.